These 5 T cell receptor beta chains were all obtained from the same sample, sequenced in a study of blood T cell repertoires in COVID-19. Libraries were prepared by immunoSEQ multiplex PCR; TCRdb keeps only in-frame clonotypes and omits some of them. The sample carries roughly 200,000 clones, about four fifths recorded once. Material: PBMCs or T cells enriched from blood (not recorded which). The receptors originated from a man in his forties who had recovered from COVID-19.

This clone was seen only a few times. V and J are TRBV5-6 and TRBJ2-1; TRBD1 might be the D (6 bases). V gave up 7 bases and J gave up 3 bases, with 8 bases separating them. From germline, CDR1 is SGHDT and CDR2 YYEEEE. The CDR3 consists of 12 residues. The DNA of the CDR3 is TGTGCCAGCGGACAGAACTACAATGAGCAGTTCTTC. As protein: CASGQNYNEQFF.

This clone has more than one count but fewer than ten. The chain combines TRBV7-8 with TRBJ1-5, with TRBD1 as a possible D gene (5 bases). This CDR3 is 13 amino acids long. V lost 1 base, J lost 11 bases, and 12 bases lay in between. Germline V gene lookup returns CDR1 SGHVS and CDR2 FQNEAQ. The CDR3 loop reads CASSLEEGSAQHF. The CDR3 nucleotides are TGTGCCAGCAGCTTAGAGGAGGGGTCGGCCCAGCATTTT.

The genes are TRBV7-2 and TRBJ1-2; no clear D gene. The CDR3 length is 14 residues. Germline V gene sequence: CDR1 SGHTA, CDR2 FQGNSA. The germline V and J ends were trimmed by 0 bases and 3 bases, with 8 bases remaining between them. The CDR3 sequence is CASSLAPGDYGYTF. The CDR3 bases are TGTGCCAGCAGCTTAGCCCCGGGTGACTATGGCTACACCTTC.

The gene calls are TRBV5-1 and TRBJ2-5; TRBD1 aligns across 7 bases. CDR3 length equals 14 residues. V gave up 4 bases and J gave up 4 bases; unmatched junction bases: 7. Germline lookup yields CDR1 SGHRS and CDR2 YFSETQ. The CDR3 nucleotides read TGCGCCAGCAGCCCCCAGGGGGTAGGAGAGACCCAGTACTTC. Translation gives CASSPQGVGETQYF.

This rearrangement joins TRBV3-1 (or the pseudogene TRBV3-2) to TRBJ1-5; tentatively, D is TRBD1 (5 bases). The V and J ends lost 2 bases and 3 bases respectively, with 8 bases between them. The CDR3 has 14 residues. Germline V gives CDR1 LGHDT, CDR2 YNNKEL (reference sequence). The CDR3: CASSQQGYNQPQHF. The CDR3, as DNA: TGTGCCAGCAGCCAACAGGGATACAATCAGCCCCAGCATTTT.